This is a list of T cell receptor beta chains from one sample in a study of blood T cell repertoires in COVID-19. TCRdb's table, derived via immunoSEQ multiplex PCR, lists solely in-frame clones and lacks some. The top ten hold 2.5% to 3% of the sample, which has some 340,000 clones, around 80% seen once. Sequences were obtained from peripheral blood. These receptors came from a man aged 25-45 years with active or convalescent COVID-19. CDR3s include the opening cysteine and the closing phenylalanine or tryptophan. Fields, in order: D gene, clone size, J gene, V gene, CDR3 protein, CDR3 DNA. A D gene is named only where the DNA matches it firmly. A row's size may be missing; if present it is once, few, many or a size class.

D gene: TRBD2; clone size: once; J gene: TRBJ2-5; V gene: TRBV5-1; CDR3 protein: CASSPGTSGGGETQYF; CDR3 DNA: TGCGCCAGCAGCCCCGGGACTAGCGGAGGGGGGGAGACCCAGTACTTC
D gene: TRBD1; clone size: .; J gene: TRBJ1-4; V gene: TRBV4-3; CDR3 protein: CASSQDAGQGLEKLFF; CDR3 DNA: TGCGCCAGCAGCCAAGACGCTGGACAGGGTCTTGAAAAACTGTTTTTT
D gene: .; clone size: .; J gene: TRBJ2-7; V gene: TRBV3-1/TRBV3-2; CDR3 protein: CASSQEGRGEQYF; CDR3 DNA: TGTGCCAGCAGCCAAGAAGGTAGGGGCGAGCAGTACTTC
D gene: .; clone size: .; J gene: TRBJ2-4; V gene: TRBV27; CDR3 protein: CALGYLDVAKNIQYF; CDR3 DNA: TGTGCCCTCGGTTACCTAGATGTAGCCAAAAACATTCAGTACTTC
D gene: .; clone size: once; J gene: TRBJ1-5; V gene: TRBV4-1; CDR3 protein: CASSQYPRGGGNQPQHF; CDR3 DNA: TGCGCCAGCAGCCAATACCCACGGGGAGGGGGCAATCAGCCCCAGCATTTT
D gene: .; clone size: once; J gene: TRBJ1-6; V gene: TRBV19; CDR3 protein: CASREQGTDSPLHF; CDR3 DNA: TGTGCCAGTAGGGAACAGGGTACTGATTCACCCCTCCACTTT
D gene: TRBD2; clone size: .; J gene: TRBJ2-1; V gene: TRBV27; CDR3 protein: CASSSGLAGDLHSYNEQFF; CDR3 DNA: TGTGCCAGCAGTTCGGGACTAGCGGGCGATCTCCACTCCTACAATGAGCAGTTCTTC
D gene: .; clone size: .; J gene: TRBJ2-7; V gene: TRBV14; CDR3 protein: CASSQERRGPYEQYF; CDR3 DNA: TGTGCCAGCAGCCAAGAAAGGAGGGGCCCCTACGAGCAGTACTTC
D gene: TRBD2; clone size: .; J gene: TRBJ2-3; V gene: TRBV24-1; CDR3 protein: CATSDWTSRNTDTQYF; CDR3 DNA: TGTGCCACCAGTGATTGGACTAGCAGAAACACAGATACGCAGTATTTT
D gene: TRBD2; clone size: .; J gene: TRBJ2-3; V gene: TRBV30; CDR3 protein: CAWVPLGRGGTDTQYF; CDR3 DNA: TGTGCCTGGGTCCCCCTGGGGCGGGGGGGCACAGATACGCAGTATTTT
D gene: .; clone size: once; J gene: TRBJ1-2; V gene: TRBV5-1; CDR3 protein: CASSLDSGVYGYTF; CDR3 DNA: TGCGCCAGCAGCTTGGATTCGGGGGTCTATGGCTACACCTTC
D gene: TRBD1; clone size: .; J gene: TRBJ1-4; V gene: TRBV4-2; CDR3 protein: CASSPGQGRSTNEKLFF; CDR3 DNA: TGTGCCAGCAGCCCCGGACAGGGAAGATCAACTAATGAAAAACTGTTTTTT
D gene: TRBD1; clone size: .; J gene: TRBJ2-7; V gene: TRBV6-5; CDR3 protein: CASRSTGVVAYEQYF; CDR3 DNA: TGTGCCAGCAGATCGACAGGGGTCGTCGCCTACGAGCAGTACTTC
D gene: .; clone size: .; J gene: TRBJ1-2; V gene: TRBV19; CDR3 protein: CASSGRHYTF; CDR3 DNA: TGTGCCAGTAGTGGCAGACACTACACCTTC
D gene: TRBD1; clone size: .; J gene: TRBJ1-5; V gene: TRBV6-5; CDR3 protein: CASSRQGYSNQPQHF; CDR3 DNA: TGTGCCAGCAGTAGACAGGGCTATAGCAATCAGCCCCAGCATTTT
D gene: TRBD1; clone size: .; J gene: TRBJ2-1; V gene: TRBV7-2; CDR3 protein: CASSSNRGAISYNEQFF; CDR3 DNA: TGTGCCAGCAGCTCCAACAGGGGCGCGATCTCCTACAATGAGCAGTTCTTC
D gene: TRBD1; clone size: .; J gene: TRBJ1-2; V gene: TRBV5-4; CDR3 protein: CASSYDRAGGYTF; CDR3 DNA: TGTGCCAGCAGTTATGACAGGGCTGGCGGCTACACCTTC